This TCR beta chain was recovered during a study of T cells in Graves' hyperthyroidism and ophthalmopathy. Findings and caveats of the study: Model-based prediction identified ophthalmopathy a median roughly 6.1 months prior to its onset.

Researchers took RNA transcripts and amplified the TCR beta CDR3 regions from them. RT-PCR in the first round (using the HTBI primer set) targeted the TCR CDR3. TCRdb re-called the multiplex PCR reads through MiXCR, storing one row per CDR3 protein. The sample holds under 750,000 distinct CDR3 sequences, under 20% seen once. In its sample, this clonotype was seen many times. Antigen: not known. PBMCs were derived from more than 8 ml fresh peripheral blood. V gave up 0 bases and J gave up 6 bases, with 15 bases separating them. Germline lookup yields CDR1 LGHDT and CDR2 YNNKEL (reference sequence). The CDR3 covers 16 residues.

The chain employs TRBV3-1 and TRBJ2-1; weak D call: TRBD1 (5 bases). This clonotype was obtained from a woman aged 50 to 60 with Graves' hyperthyroidism that later progressed to Graves' ophthalmopathy. Material for sequencing was blood. CDR3 bases: TGTGCCAGCAGCCAAGATTCGACAGTAAGAGGCAATGAGCAGTTCTTC. Residues: CASSQDSTVRGNEQFF.